These 15 T cell receptor delta chains were sequenced from one sample in a study of Vδ1+ human thymocytes. RNA was extracted from the cells and then reverse transcribed. The CDR3 regions were amplified by multiplex PCR from V-gene primers to a constant-region primer. With CATT, TCRdb re-called clones from the multiplex PCR reads. Found here are 20,000 to 25,000 delta-chain clones, about 29% of them singletons; the top ten hold around 1.6%. The study's findings and limits: Thymic TRG and TRD repertoires appeared highly polyclonal, with Gaussian CDR3 length distributions.

Their cognate antigens are unknown. Source material: Vdelta1+ gamma-delta thymocytes from the thymus. Regarding subset: FACS-sorted CD3+ TCRalphabeta- TCRVdelta1+ TCRVdelta2- thymocytes. The receptors shown here come from a boy younger than two who had congenital heart surgery.

The chain is built from TRDV1 and TRDJ1, with 8 bases matching TRDD3. Germline V gene data show CDR1 as TSWWSYY and CDR2 as QGS. V shed 1 base and J 1 base; nucleotides not matched to a gene: 26. The CDR3 sequence is 23 residues long. CDR3 region: CALGEHPFRSLSGGIVSTDKLIF. The CDR3 DNA reads as TGTGCTCTTGGGGAACATCCTTTCCGTTCCCTCTCTGGGGGGATAGTAAGCACCGATAAACTCATCTTT.

This clone was counted a few times. The rearrangement joins TRDV1 to TRDJ1; maybe TRDD3 (6 bases). Germline V lookup: CDR1 TSWWSYY, CDR2 QGS. Trimming shortened V by 3 bases and J by 7 bases, and 21 bases separated the two germline ends. The CDR3 loop spans 16 amino acids. The CDR3 is CALGDTTGTGWSKLIF. Written as DNA, the CDR3 is TGTGCTCTTGGGGATACTACGGGGACTGGGTGGTCTAAACTCATCTTT.

In the case of this clone: This may be a read error: a much more frequent sequence differs by one nucleotide. V and J are TRDV1 and TRDJ1; D is perhaps TRDD3 (5 bases). Germline V lookup: CDR1 TSWWSYY, CDR2 QGS. This CDR3 has 16 residues. Written as DNA, the CDR3 is TGTGCTGTTGGGAGGTGGGGCGCTCAATACACCGATAAACTCATCTTT. Translation: CAVGRWGAQYTDKLIF.

Turning to this clone: Since a much larger clone is just one base distant, this may be a read error. The rearrangement uses TRDV1 and TRDJ1; D gene unclear. CDR3 size: 17 residues. V was trimmed by 3 bases and J by 4 bases, leaving 21 bases between them. Germline assignment: CDR1 TSWWSYY and CDR2 QGS. CDR3 bases: TGTGCTCTTGGGGAGAACCTCGTAGGCCGCGGTAGCGATAAACTCATCTTT. Translating gives CALGENLVGRGSDKLIF.

As to this clone: Other DNA sequences in this sample translate to the same CDR3. This rearrangement joins TRDV1 to TRDJ1; no clear D gene. This CDR3 is built from 14 residues. The V end was cut by 3 bases, the J end by 0 bases, with 8 bases between. Germline V gene data show CDR1 as TSWWSYY and CDR2 as QGS. This chain's CDR3 is CALGDLTYTDKLIF. CDR3 bases: TGTGCTCTTGGGGACCTCACCTACACCGATAAACTCATCTTT.

This clone came up a few times. This chain joins TRDV1 and TRDJ1; 9 positions match TRDD3. V was pared by 5 bases and J by 2 bases, with 30 bases of the junction left unmatched. The CDR3 has 23 amino acids. CDR1 is TSWWSYY and CDR2 is QGS in the germline V gene. The chain's CDR3 is CALGPPLGSYWGTAHRATDKLIF. The CDR3 DNA sequence: TGTGCTCTTGGGCCACCGCTGGGGTCCTACTGGGGGACCGCCCATCGCGCGACCGATAAACTCATCTTT.

By share, this clone ranks as medium-sized (0.01 to 0.1%). The gene calls are TRDV1 and TRDJ1, with D unclear. CDR1 and CDR2 from the germline V gene are TSWWSYY and QGS. The CDR3 consists of 15 residues. The V end was cut by 0 bases, the J end by 6 bases, with 14 bases between. The CDR3 spells CALGELNREFNKLIF. As DNA, the CDR3 is TGTGCTCTTGGGGAACTAAACCGAGAGTTTAATAAACTCATCTTT.

This clone was found a few times. This chain links TRDV1 with TRDJ1, with 12 bases matching TRDD3. J gave up 5 bases and V 5 bases, and 24 bases lay outside the gene matches. The CDR3 loop spans 21 amino acids. CDR1 is TSWWSYY and CDR2 is QGS in the germline V gene. CDR3 DNA: TGTGCTCTTGGGCCCGATCTGGGGCAACCTGGGGGATACGACGCGGGGGATAAACTCATCTTT. The encoded protein is CALGPDLGQPGGYDAGDKLIF.

This chain links TRDV1 with TRDJ1, with 10 bases identical to TRDD3. The CDR3 has 24 amino acids. Looked up from germline, CDR1 is TSWWSYY and CDR2 is QGS. V shed 0 bases, J shed 7 bases, and the junction held 32 bases outside the gene matches. Here the CDR3 DNA reads TGTGCTCTTGGGGAACTAGCGGGGAATACTGGGGGATGCCTCCCCTCCGACCCTTGGGCTAAACTCATCTTT. Its translation is CALGELAGNTGGCLPSDPWAKLIF.

The chain is built from TRDV1 and TRDJ1; 12 bases align to TRDD3. The ends lost 2 bases at V and 2 bases at J; junction bases unmatched: 12. The CDR3 length is 19 residues. CDR1 TSWWSYY and CDR2 QGS come from the germline V gene. The CDR3 region has the DNA TGTGCTCTTGGGGAAGAATGCTGGGGGATACGTAGTGGAACCGATAAACTCATCTTT. Residues: CALGEECWGIRSGTDKLIF.

Worth noting for this clone: A much larger clone is a single base away; this may be a read error. The chain carries TRDV1 and TRDJ1, with 11 bases identical to TRDD3. This CDR3 is built from 18 residues. With V trimmed by 5 bases and J by 6 bases, 17 bases remained unmatched. Per germline, CDR1 TSWWSYY and CDR2 QGS. This CDR3 is CALGQPSLLVLGDNKLIF. In DNA form, the CDR3 reads TGTGCTCTTGGGCAACCCAGCCTTCTTGTACTGGGGGATAATAAACTCATCTTT.

The gene calls are TRDV1 and TRDJ1; D gene unclear. The length of the CDR3 is 18 residues. Trimming pared 0 bases from V and 8 bases from J, leaving 25 bases between. In germline, CDR1 is TSWWSYY, CDR2 QGS. CDR3 sequence (DNA): TGTGCTCTTGGGGAACTCGTCCCCTCTAGACAAACCCCAGAAAAACTCATCTTT. Translation gives CALGELVPSRQTPEKLIF.

Comment on this clone: A clone one base away is much larger, so this may be a read error. The sample contains more than one DNA sequence encoding this CDR3. The chain uses TRDV1 and TRDJ1; 13 nucleotides agree with TRDD3. This CDR3 contains 22 residues. Trimming at V came to 0 bases and at J to 5 bases, leaving 21 bases not matched to a gene. The germline V gene has CDR1 TSWWSYY and CDR2 QGS. DNA of the CDR3: TGTGCTCTTGGGGAACTAGCCCCCTTCCTACCTGGCTACTGGGGGATACGAGATAAACTCATCTTT. This sequence encodes CALGELAPFLPGYWGIRDKLIF.

This clone was picked up a small number of times. Other DNA sequences in this sample translate to the same CDR3. The chain uses TRDV1 and TRDJ1, with D perhaps TRDD2 or TRDD3 (5 bases each). Looked up from germline, CDR1 is TSWWSYY and CDR2 is QGS. Between the trimmed V and J ends, which lost 6 bases and 0 bases, there was a span of 23 bases. There are 18 residues in the CDR3. The CDR3 spells CALGMDLLGGPHTDKLIF. DNA of the CDR3: TGTGCTCTTGGAATGGACCTCCTAGGGGGGCCTCACACCGATAAACTCATCTTT.

This clone was observed many times. J is TRDJ1 and V is TRDV1; D call uncertain. Trimming took off 2 bases at V and 7 bases at J, with 5 bases between the two ends. CDR1 and CDR2 (germline): TSWWSYY, QGS. The CDR3 spans 11 residues. The CDR3 reads CALGEGTKLIF. CDR3 bases: TGTGCTCTTGGGGAAGGGACTAAACTCATCTTT.